The 29 T cell receptor beta chains listed next were all sequenced from one sample in a study of tumor-infiltrating lymphocytes in primary liver carcinoma. Co-extraction of both nucleic acids (RNA and DNA) used about 20-34 mg of unsorted bulk tissue. Priming with a constant-region primer yielded TCR beta cDNA from 500 ng total RNA. TCR beta libraries came from three nested multiplex PCR rounds using slightly modified ARM-PCR. Rounds one and two of PCR, each of 9 to 11 cycles, were primed with TRBV1-TRBV30 forward primers and a C-beta reverse primer. One entry per CDR3 protein, called by TCRdb with MiXCR from the multiplex PCR reads. The repertoire holds roughly 120,000 distinct CDR3 sequences, with around 65% as singletons. Sequenced material: tumor-adjacent normal liver tissue. The source is a woman aged 55-70 years with primary liver carcinoma and hepatitis B virus infection.

Details on this clonotype: Without the conserved terminal phenylalanine or tryptophan, this CDR3 likely stems from a read error. This rearrangement joins TRBV4-1 to TRBJ1-5; 7 nucleotides match TRBD1. The CDR3 spans 14 residues. The germline CDR1 and CDR2 sequences are MGHRA and YSYEKL. The CDR3 DNA reads TGCGTCAGCAGTCTAGAACAGGGGTGGCAGCCCCAGCATCTT. Protein: CVSSLEQGWQPQHL.

In regard to this clonotype: A clone one base away is much larger, so this may be a read error. J is TRBJ2-5 and V is TRBV7-9; D gene unclear. The CDR3 is 15 amino acids. CDR1 is SEHNR and CDR2 is FQNEAQ in the germline V gene (reference sequence). In DNA, the CDR3 is TGTTCCAGCAGCCGACAAATCGATTTCCAAGAGACCCAGTACTTC. This gives the protein CSSSRQIDFQETQYF.

V gene TRBV29-1 combines with J gene TRBJ1-1; the D gene is possibly TRBD1 (5 bases). The CDR3 sequence is 13 residues long. V lost 7 bases to trimming and J lost 2 bases, with 14 bases between them. Germline V lookup: CDR1 SQVTM, CDR2 ANQGSEA. Written as DNA, the CDR3 is TGCAGCGCTACTATCGGGGGAAACACTGAAGCTTTCTTT. Translation: CSATIGGNTEAFF.

This clonotype was observed a single time. One end of the junction varies from germline; a read error may be responsible. The V gene is TRBV6-5, the J gene TRBJ1-1; D ambiguous. The germline V gene encodes CDR1 MNHEY and CDR2 SVGAGI. This CDR3 has 14 amino acids. CDR3 sequence reads: CASSYSAGNTEVFF. The CDR3 DNA reads TGTGCCAGCAGTTACTCAGCCGGAAACACTGAAGTTTTCTTT.

Notes on this clonotype: The junction differs from germline at one of its ends, possibly a read error. The chain employs TRBV28 and TRBJ2-2, with D tentatively TRBD2 (6 bases). The CDR3 is 15 residues long. Per germline, CDR1 MDHEN and CDR2 SYDVKM. CDR3: CASSQGGGNIGKLFF. The CDR3, as DNA: TGTGCCAGCAGTCAGGGAGGTGGAAACATCGGGAAGCTGTTTTTT.

Note on this clonotype: The conserved phenylalanine or tryptophan normally closing the CDR3 is absent here, so this likely arose from a read error. The chain joins TRBV5-4 to TRBJ1-2; TRBD1 matches at 10 bases. CDR1 and CDR2 from the germline V gene are SGHNT and YYREEE (reference sequence). The length of the CDR3 is 13 residues. The CDR3 coding sequence is TGTACCAGCAGCAACCGGGACAGGGGTGGCTACACCGTC. This gives the protein CTSSNRDRGGYTV.

The chain recombines TRBV11-1 with TRBJ2-1, with no clear D. CDR3 length equals 15 residues. Germline loops: CDR1 SGHAT, CDR2 FQDESV (reference sequence). The V end was cut by 1 base, the J end by 10 bases, with 17 bases between. The CDR3 loop reads CASSLGLGPSREQFF. DNA of the CDR3: TGTGCCAGCAGCTTAGGGTTGGGCCCAAGCAGGGAGCAGTTCTTC.

This sequence joins TRBV5-1 and TRBJ2-6; D is possibly TRBD1 or TRBD2 (5 bases each). CDR3 length: 15 amino acids. The V gene's germline CDR1 is SGHRS and CDR2 YFSETQ. V dropped 6 bases and J dropped 5 bases, with 15 bases sitting between them. The CDR3, as DNA: TGCGCCAGCACCCGAGGGGTTCCCAGGGCCAACGTCCTGACTTTC. It is translated as CASTRGVPRANVLTF.

In this sample, this clonotype turned up a few times. This sequence joins TRBV6-1 and TRBJ2-7; D unclear. Trimming removed 2 bases at V and 3 bases at J, with 14 bases between. CDR3 length equals 15 residues. The germline CDR1 and CDR2 sequences are MNHNS and SASEGT. Here the CDR3 reads CASSELWQDHYEQYF. Written as DNA, the CDR3 is TGTGCCAGCAGTGAATTGTGGCAGGACCACTACGAGCAGTACTTC.

The V call is TRBV18, the J call TRBJ2-7; D unresolved. Looked up from germline, CDR1 is KGHSH and CDR2 is LQKENI. The CDR3 runs to 16 residues. The V end lost 6 bases, the J end lost 4 bases, and 22 bases lay between the germline ends. The CDR3 coding sequence is TGTGCCAGCTCTCAGACCGGATCTCAAACGGGTTACGAGCAGTACTTC. Protein product: CASSQTGSQTGYEQYF.

On this clonotype: The CDR3 carries no conserved terminal phenylalanine or tryptophan, so it likely arises from a read error. The V call is TRBV6-5, the J call TRBJ2-7; 9 nucleotides agree with TRBD1. V was pared by 10 bases and J by 7 bases, with 20 bases of the junction left unmatched. CDR1 is MNHEY and CDR2 is SVGAGI in the germline V gene. CDR3 length equals 16 residues. CDR3 sequence: CAINKTTGTGYREQYL. The CDR3 DNA follows: TGTGCCATCAATAAGACTACCGGGACAGGGTACCGGGAGCAGTACCTC.

Note on this clonotype: A read error may explain this, as a much larger clone is one base away. The V call is TRBV28, the J call TRBJ2-7; 8 nucleotides match TRBD2. Germline CDR1 and CDR2: MDHEN and SYDVKM. The CDR3 extends over 15 amino acids. V was clipped by 7 bases and J by 0 bases; unmatched bases: 8. DNA of the CDR3: TGTGCCAGCAATACTTACAGCGGGAGCTCCTACGAGCAGTACTTC. The encoded protein is CASNTYSGSSYEQYF.

At least ten counts were recorded for this clonotype. The V call is TRBV12-3 or TRBV12-4, the J call TRBJ2-5; perhaps D is TRBD1 or TRBD2 (6 bases each). CDR3 length: 14 residues. The V end was cut by 1 base, the J end by 5 bases, with 11 bases between. CDR3 sequence: CASSLVGGRETQYF. CDR3 coding DNA: TGTGCCAGCAGTTTAGTGGGGGGCCGTGAGACCCAGTACTTC.

The J gene is TRBJ2-3, the V gene TRBV29-1; D not resolved. V lost 8 bases, J lost 2 bases, and 14 bases lay in between. This CDR3 has 13 amino acids. Germline values: CDR1 SQVTM, CDR2 ANQGSEA. The CDR3 sequence is CSIKGIPTDTQYF. The CDR3 bases are TGCAGCATTAAAGGGATTCCCACAGATACGCAGTATTTT.

On this clonotype: A read error may explain this, as a much larger clone is one base away. This CDR3 is missing its conserved last phenylalanine or tryptophan, likely due to a read error. The J gene is TRBJ2-1, the V gene TRBV28; no firm D call. This CDR3 spans 16 amino acids. Trimming removed 8 bases at V and 4 bases at J, with 21 bases between. CDR1 is MDHEN and CDR2 is SYDVKM in the germline V gene. Written as DNA, the CDR3 is TGTGCCAGCCCTCCCCTCGACAAATTACAGTACAATGAGCAGTTCTCC. This encodes CASPPLDKLQYNEQFS.

Comments on this clonotype: The conserved phenylalanine or tryptophan normally closing the CDR3 is absent here, so this likely arose from a read error. The rearrangement links TRBV24-1 to TRBJ2-1; a weak D match, TRBD1 (8 bases). CDR1 KGHDR and CDR2 SFDVKD come from the germline V gene. There are 13 residues in the CDR3. Written as DNA, the CDR3 is TGTGTCACAGGGGGGGAGTTCTACAATGAGCAGTTCTCC. Protein product: CVTGGEFYNEQFS.

With respect to this clonotype: This sequence may be a read error, since a much larger clone differs from it by one base. The rearrangement uses TRBV7-8 and TRBJ1-2, with 8 bases lining up with TRBD1. Germline loops: CDR1 SGHVS, CDR2 FQNEAQ. This CDR3 contains 15 residues. DNA for the CDR3: TGTGCCGGCAGCTTAGCGGGATTGGCAGGGGGCGGCTACACCTTC. Protein sequence: CAGSLAGLAGGGYTF.

This clonotype was seen more than once but under ten times. A read error is possible here, since a much larger clone lies one base away. Because it lacks the conserved phenylalanine or tryptophan at the end, this CDR3 is likely a read error. The rearrangement uses TRBV5-1 and TRBJ2-1; D may match TRBD1 or TRBD2 (5 bases each). V gave up 4 bases and J gave up 5 bases, with 16 bases separating them. CDR1 and CDR2 (germline): SGHRS, YFSETQ. This CDR3 comprises 15 residues. The CDR3 protein is CASSPRDPRHNEQFV. In nucleotides, the CDR3 is TGCGCCAGCAGCCCTCGGGACCCGCGCCACAATGAGCAGTTCGTC.

As regards this clonotype: The CDR3 carries no conserved terminal phenylalanine or tryptophan, so it likely arises from a read error. The rearrangement joins TRBV28 to TRBJ1-1; D gene ambiguous. Germline V gene lookup returns CDR1 MDHEN and CDR2 SYDVKM. The CDR3 sequence is 14 residues long. CDR3 sequence reads: CASSLSPRGTEAFY. CDR3 nucleotide sequence: TGTGCCAGCAGCTTATCCCCACGGGGAACTGAAGCTTTCTAT.

CDR3 nucleotide sequence: TGTGCCAGCAACGCCGCGGGAGGGCGGTCATACGAGCAGTACTTC. Its protein is CASNAAGGRSYEQYF. The chain recombines TRBV12-3 or TRBV12-4 with TRBJ2-7, with 9 nucleotides matching TRBD2. The CDR3 runs to 15 residues. The V gene end was trimmed by 7 bases and the J gene end by 4 bases; junction bases not matched to a gene: 11.

This clonotype was seen more than once but under ten times. Possible read error: a much larger clone is one base away. V usage is TRBV6-1 and J usage is TRBJ2-7; either TRBD1 or TRBD2 may fit D (5 bases each). This CDR3 has 14 residues. V shed 10 bases and J shed 2 bases, with 18 bases lying between them. Germline V gene sequence: CDR1 MNHNS, CDR2 SASEGT. Here the CDR3 reads CANTGRDEAYEQYF. The CDR3 DNA reads as TGTGCCAACACCGGACGGGACGAAGCCTACGAGCAGTACTTC.

Notes on this clonotype: The germline gene is not matched at one end of the junction; a read error may be the cause. This chain joins TRBV29-1 and TRBJ2-3, with a weak D call TRBD1 (5 bases). Germline V CDR1 and CDR2: SQVTM, ANQGSEA. The CDR3 is 13 residues long. CDR3 coding DNA: TGCAGCGTTAAAGATTCACAGGTCCCTCCGCAGTATTTT. Translation gives CSVKDSQVPPQYF.

This clonotype was recorded a few times. A read error may explain this, as a much larger clone is one base away. The chain couples TRBV5-1 to TRBJ1-6; no clear D. The CDR3 covers 13 residues. Germline values: CDR1 SGHRS, CDR2 YFSETQ. CDR3 residues: CVSSYGPNSPLHF. As DNA, the CDR3 is TGCGTCAGCAGCTACGGGCCTAATTCACCCCTCCACTTT. Based on the CDR3 plus reference TRBV5-1 and TRBJ1-6, the full variable domain is KAGVTQTPRYLIKTRGQQVTLSCSPISGHRSVSWYQQTPGQGLQFLFEYFSETQRNKGNFPGRFSGRQFSNSRSEMNVSTLELGDSALYLCVSSYGPNSPLHFGNGTRLTVT.

With respect to this clonotype: The CDR3 ends on some other residue instead of the conserved phenylalanine or tryptophan, so this is likely a read error. The gene calls are TRBV11-2 and TRBJ2-4, with 9 bases identical to TRBD2. This CDR3 contains 16 residues. Per germline, CDR1 SGHAT and CDR2 FQNNGV. CDR3 in DNA: TGTGTCAGCAGCTTACGGCGGGAGGGCCGAAACCACATTCAGTACCTC. It encodes CVSSLRREGRNHIQYL.

This clonotype has just a few counts. The chain is built from TRBV7-3 and TRBJ2-1; 8 positions match TRBD1. Germline V gene data show CDR1 as SGHTA and CDR2 as FQGTGA. The trim removed 2 bases at V and 8 bases at J, leaving 11 bases unmatched. The CDR3 is 16 residues long. The CDR3 region has the DNA TGTGCCAGCAGCTTATCCTCAGGGGGCGGTGGTGATGAGCAGTTCTTC. Its protein product is CASSLSSGGGGDEQFF. The full variable domain, in which reference TRBV7-3 and TRBJ2-1 provide the parts outside the CDR3, is GAGVSQTPSNKVTEKGKYVELRCDPISGHTALYWYRQSLGQGPEFLIYFQGTGAADDSGLPNDRFFAVRPEGSVSTLKIQRTERGDSAVYLCASSLSSGGGGDEQFFGPGTRLTVL.

About this clonotype: One end of the junction varies from germline; a read error may be responsible. V gene TRBV28 combines with J gene TRBJ2-2; the match to TRBD1 covers 7 bases. Germline CDR1 reads MDHEN; CDR2 reads SYDVKM. This CDR3 has 20 residues. CDR3 region: CANSLRRGRRTEMNTGELFF. As DNA, the CDR3 is TGTGCCAACAGTTTAAGAAGGGGGCGGCGGACGGAGATGAACACCGGGGAGCTGTTTTTT.

This clonotype was seen a single time. Given the absence of the conserved phenylalanine or tryptophan at the CDR3 end, a read error is likely. The rearrangement uses TRBV12-3 or TRBV12-4 and TRBJ2-1; D remains unclear. This CDR3 is 14 amino acids long. The germline V and J ends were trimmed by 7 bases and 10 bases, with 20 bases remaining between them. CDR3 in amino acids: CASTSDAGSYEQFL. In DNA, the CDR3 is TGTGCCAGCACCAGTGACGCCGGCTCCTACGAGCAGTTCTTA.

The chain recombines TRBV6-1 with TRBJ1-1; possibly TRBD1 for D (6 bases). The CDR3 totals 14 residues. Germline CDR1 MNHNS, CDR2 SASEGT. Trimming left V 5 bases short and J 5 bases short, with 15 bases between. The CDR3 loop is CASSQTGWITEAFF. The CDR3, as DNA: TGTGCCAGCAGTCAAACAGGGTGGATAACTGAAGCTTTCTTT.

This clonotype was recorded only once. Relative to the germline gene, one junction end is altered; a read error may explain this. The genes are TRBV7-8 and TRBJ1-1; D not resolved. Germline CDR1 reads SGHVS; CDR2 reads FQNEAQ. The CDR3 totals 15 residues. CDR3 amino acids: CASGLRKERNTEAFF. The CDR3 DNA is TGTGCCAGCGGCTTGCGTAAGGAGAGGAACACTGAAGCTTTCTTC.